A single sample is the source of the 2 T cell receptor beta chains below, sequenced in a study of blood T cell repertoires in COVID-19. Data came from immunoSEQ multiplex PCR; TCRdb stores just in-frame clones and leaves some out. The table has about 210,000 clones, about four fifths seen once. The sequencing sample was made of peripheral blood. These receptors all stem from a man in his fifties or sixties with active or convalescent COVID-19.

This clone was found once. The genes are TRBV5-4 and TRBJ2-5; 11 bases line up with TRBD1. The CDR3 spans 15 residues. The V gene's germline CDR1 is SGHNT and CDR2 YYREEE (reference sequence). Losses at the gene ends were 0 bases for V and 5 bases for J; bases not matched to a gene: 3. In DNA, the CDR3 is TGTGCCAGCAGCTTGGGGGACAGGGGGTGGGAGACCCAGTACTTC. Protein product: CASSLGDRGWETQYF.

The J gene is TRBJ1-5, the V gene TRBV7-6; 9 positions match TRBD1. The CDR3 is 17 residues long. The V segment lost 5 bases and the J segment 2 bases; nucleotides outside the gene matches: 10. CDR1 SGHVS and CDR2 FNYEAQ come from the germline V gene. The CDR3 loop is CASSPRQGGERNQPQHF. As DNA, the CDR3 is TGTGCCAGCAGCCCAAGACAGGGGGGGGAGCGCAATCAGCCCCAGCATTTT.